This TCR beta chain was documented in a study of human T cells and chemical hapten exposure. For the study at large: Patch tests applied 0.01% DPC to the upper back and were scored after 6 days. The study, taken as a whole, reports: Significantly greater numbers of large CDR3 similarity clusters came from expanded TCRs than from controls. PT1 expanded TCR numbers tracked positively with patch test score.

As to time point: pre-sensitization, week 0. Documented treatment: therapeutic diphenylcyclopropenone sensitization with weekly scalp DPC. The CDR3 is 15 amino acids. CDR1 and CDR2 (germline): MDHEN, SYDVKM. V shed 5 bases and J 4 bases; nucleotides not matched to a gene: 5. Single cDNA molecules in the library carried unique molecular identifiers attached during preparation. One entry per CDR3 protein results from TCRdb running MiXCR on the RACE reads. The table records under 200,000 distinct CDR3 sequences, approximately 31% of them present only once. This clonotype was observed once. Antigen: not known.

This TCR derives from a woman aged 25 to 39 with alopecia areata. Some clones in this sample may be carry-over from other donors' samples. The chain recombines TRBV28 with TRBJ2-5, with 12 bases aligning to TRBD2. The sample here was whole blood, taken in connection with sensitization to the hapten diphenylcyclopropenone (DPC). The chain's CDR3 is CASSPSGGASETQYF. CDR3 in DNA: TGTGCCAGCAGTCCTAGCGGGGGGGCGTCAGAGACCCAGTACTTC.